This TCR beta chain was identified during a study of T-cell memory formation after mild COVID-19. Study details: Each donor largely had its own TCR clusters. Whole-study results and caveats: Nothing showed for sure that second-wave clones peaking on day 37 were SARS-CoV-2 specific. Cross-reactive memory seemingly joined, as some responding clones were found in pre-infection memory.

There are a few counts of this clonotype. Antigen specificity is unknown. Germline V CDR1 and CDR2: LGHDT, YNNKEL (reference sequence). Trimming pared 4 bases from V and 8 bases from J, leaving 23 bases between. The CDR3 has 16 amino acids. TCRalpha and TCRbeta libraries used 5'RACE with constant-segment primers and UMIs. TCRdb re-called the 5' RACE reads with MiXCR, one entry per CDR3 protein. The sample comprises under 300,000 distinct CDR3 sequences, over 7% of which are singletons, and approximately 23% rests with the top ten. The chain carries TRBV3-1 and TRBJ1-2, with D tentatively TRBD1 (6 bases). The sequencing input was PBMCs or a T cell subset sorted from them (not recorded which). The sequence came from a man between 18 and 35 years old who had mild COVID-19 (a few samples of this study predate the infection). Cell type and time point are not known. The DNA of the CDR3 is TGTGCCAGCAGCCCACTCGGGGGCCCGGGGGTGAAGGGCTACACCTTC. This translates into CASSPLGGPGVKGYTF.